This TCR beta chain was sequenced in a study of neurological immune-mediated disorders. This CDR3 is built from 16 residues. From germline, CDR1 is SGHTA and CDR2 FQGNSA. V was clipped by 1 base and J by 0 bases, with 9 bases between them. General study points: Phylogenetic grouping put 18 of 34 multiple sclerosis patients' repertoires into one related-CDR3 cluster, a possible signature.

Of note for this clonotype: The antigen remains unidentified.

Every sequencing run produced over 160 million TCR-beta sequences, and the sequences from any one run covered 15-18 subjects. TCRdb processed the 5' RACE reads anew with MiXCR; each CDR3 protein has one entry. Of about 46,000 distinct CDR3 sequences listed, around 4.3% are singletons. This TCR was sampled from a woman aged 55-70 years with multiple sclerosis. Source material: PBMCs. The V gene is TRBV7-2, the J gene TRBJ2-2; D is tentatively TRBD1 or TRBD2 (5 bases each). CDR3 residues: CASSLVGTTNTGELFF. The CDR3 nucleotides are TGTGCCAGCAGCTTAGTTGGGACGACGAACACCGGGGAGCTGTTTTTT.